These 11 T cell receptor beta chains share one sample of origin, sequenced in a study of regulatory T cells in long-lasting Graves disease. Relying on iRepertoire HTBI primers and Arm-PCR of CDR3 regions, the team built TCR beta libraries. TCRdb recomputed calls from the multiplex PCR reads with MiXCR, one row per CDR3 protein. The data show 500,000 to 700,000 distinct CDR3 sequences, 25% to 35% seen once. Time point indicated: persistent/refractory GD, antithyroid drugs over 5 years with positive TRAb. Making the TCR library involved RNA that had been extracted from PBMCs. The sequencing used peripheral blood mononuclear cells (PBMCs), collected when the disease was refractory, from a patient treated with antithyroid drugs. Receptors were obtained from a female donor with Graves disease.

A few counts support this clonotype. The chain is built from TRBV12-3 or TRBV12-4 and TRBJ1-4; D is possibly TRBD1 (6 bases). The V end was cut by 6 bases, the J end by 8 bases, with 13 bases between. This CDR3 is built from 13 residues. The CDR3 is CASRPTGIEKLFF. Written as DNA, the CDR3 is TGTGCCAGCAGACCAACAGGGATCGAAAAACTGTTTTTT.

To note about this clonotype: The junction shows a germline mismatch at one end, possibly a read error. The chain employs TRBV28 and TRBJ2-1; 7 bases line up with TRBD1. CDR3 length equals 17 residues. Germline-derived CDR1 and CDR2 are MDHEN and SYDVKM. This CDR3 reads CASSRQGSGGHYSEQFF. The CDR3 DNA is TGTGCCAGCAGCCGACAGGGAAGCGGCGGCCACTACAGTGAGCAGTTCTTC.

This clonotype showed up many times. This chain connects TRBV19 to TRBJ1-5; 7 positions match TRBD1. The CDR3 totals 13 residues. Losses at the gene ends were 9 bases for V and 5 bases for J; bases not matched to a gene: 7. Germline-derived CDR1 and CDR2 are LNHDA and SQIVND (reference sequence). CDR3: CASSPTGYQPQHF. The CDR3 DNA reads TGTGCCAGCAGTCCGACAGGGTATCAGCCCCAGCATTTT.

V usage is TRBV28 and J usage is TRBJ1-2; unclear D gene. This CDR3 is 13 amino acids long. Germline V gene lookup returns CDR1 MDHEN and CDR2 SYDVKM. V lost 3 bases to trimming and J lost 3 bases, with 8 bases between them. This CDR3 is CASSFDPYYGYTF. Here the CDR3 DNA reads TGTGCCAGCAGTTTTGATCCCTACTATGGCTACACCTTC.

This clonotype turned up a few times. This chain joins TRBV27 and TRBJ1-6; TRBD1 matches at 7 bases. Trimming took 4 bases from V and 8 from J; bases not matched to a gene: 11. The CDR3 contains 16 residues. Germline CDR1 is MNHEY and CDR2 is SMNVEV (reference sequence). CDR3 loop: CASSSSGQAADSPLHF. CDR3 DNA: TGTGCCAGCAGTTCTTCAGGACAGGCTGCAGATTCACCCCTCCACTTT.

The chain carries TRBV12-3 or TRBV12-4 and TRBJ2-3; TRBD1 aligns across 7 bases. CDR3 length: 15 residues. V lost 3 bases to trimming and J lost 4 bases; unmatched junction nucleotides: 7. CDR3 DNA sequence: TGTGCCAGCAGTTTGAGGGGGCGACGACCAGATACGCAGTATTTT. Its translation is CASSLRGRRPDTQYF.

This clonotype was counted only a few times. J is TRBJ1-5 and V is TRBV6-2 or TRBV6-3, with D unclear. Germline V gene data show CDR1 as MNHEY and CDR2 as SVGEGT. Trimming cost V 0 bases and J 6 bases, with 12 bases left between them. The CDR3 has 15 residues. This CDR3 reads CASSYSIQHGQPQHF. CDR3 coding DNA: TGTGCCAGCAGTTACTCGATCCAGCATGGTCAGCCCCAGCATTTT.

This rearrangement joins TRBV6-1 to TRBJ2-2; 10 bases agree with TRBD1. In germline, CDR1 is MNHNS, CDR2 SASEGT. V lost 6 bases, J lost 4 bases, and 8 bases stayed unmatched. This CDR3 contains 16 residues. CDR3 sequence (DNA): TGTGCCAGCAGACGACAGGGGGCCGAGGGCACCGGGGAGCTGTTTTTT. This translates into CASRRQGAEGTGELFF.

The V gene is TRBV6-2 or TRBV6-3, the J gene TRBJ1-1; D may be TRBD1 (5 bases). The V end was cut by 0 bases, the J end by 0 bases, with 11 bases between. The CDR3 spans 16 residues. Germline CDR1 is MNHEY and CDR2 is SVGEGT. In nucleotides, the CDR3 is TGTGCCAGCAGTTACTCTCAGCAGGGAATGAACACTGAAGCTTTCTTT. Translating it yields CASSYSQQGMNTEAFF.

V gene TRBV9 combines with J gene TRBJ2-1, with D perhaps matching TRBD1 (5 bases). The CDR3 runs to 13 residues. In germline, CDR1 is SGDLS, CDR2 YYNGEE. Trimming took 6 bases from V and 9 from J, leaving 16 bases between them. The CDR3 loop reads CASTNQGVGEQFF. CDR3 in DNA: TGTGCCAGCACCAATCAAGGGGTGGGTGAGCAGTTCTTC.

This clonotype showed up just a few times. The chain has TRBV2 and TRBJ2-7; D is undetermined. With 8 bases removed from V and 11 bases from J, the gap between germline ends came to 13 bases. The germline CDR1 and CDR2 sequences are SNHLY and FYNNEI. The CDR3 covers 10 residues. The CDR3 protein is CASGVGVEYF. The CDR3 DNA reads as TGTGCCAGCGGGGTCGGTGTCGAGTACTTC.